These 26 T cell receptor beta chains were all obtained from the same sample, sequenced in a study of response to subunit inactivated influenza vaccine listed by TCRdb under 2018. The library was obtained by RT-PCR. The run used an Illumina HiSeq 2500. The public reads were reanalyzed by TCRdb: fastp trimming at Q25, MiXCR alignment, in-frame beta chains only. CDR3 protein sequences are deduplicated, and each keeps its most common genes and DNA. Here the sample has around 200,000 distinct CDR3 sequences; around a tenth occur a single time. Jointly, the top ten make up under 13% of the sample. Material: non-naive T cells sorted from PBMCs, obtained on the day of vaccination. In light of the paper, this sample's cell subset or site label describes: memory T cell fraction. The receptors originated from a man aged 50 or older who received an inactivated influenza vaccine. Donor details come from another sample of the same person, matched by shared clones.

This chain connects TRBV7-8 to TRBJ2-7, with 9 bases aligning to TRBD2. Germline lookup yields CDR1 SGHVS and CDR2 FQNEAQ. CDR3 length: 16 amino acids. V shed 1 base and J 3 bases; nucleotides not matched to a gene: 7. The CDR3 DNA reads TGTGCCAGCAGCTTAGGCCTAGCGGGAAGTGGCTACGAGCAGTACTTC. It codes for CASSLGLAGSGYEQYF.

In the case of this clonotype: Because the CDR3's place on the DNA is in doubt, the DNA is left out and the CDR3 is given as listed by TCRdb. CDR3 sequence reads: CASSLVGAGTHF. The chain joins TRBV7-8 to TRBJ2-4; no check of the table's D call, TRBD1, against the DNA was made. The CDR3 has 12 amino acids, counting both end residues. Germline CDR1 reads SGHVS; CDR2 reads FQNEAQ.

The chain carries TRBV28 and TRBJ2-3; the D gene is possibly TRBD1 (6 bases). Germline assignment: CDR1 MDHEN and CDR2 SYDVKM. V gave up 6 bases and J gave up 2 bases, with 12 bases separating them. The CDR3 is made up of 14 amino acids. CDR3 nucleotide sequence: TGTGCCAGCAGAGCCGGGACACCCACAGATACGCAGTATTTT. Its protein product is CASRAGTPTDTQYF. Full variable domain (rest looked up from reference TRBV28 and TRBJ2-3): DVKVTQSSRYLVKRTGEKVFLECVQDMDHENMFWYRQDPGLGLRLIYFSYDVKMKEKGDIPEGYSVSREKKERFSLILESASTNQTSMYLCASRAGTPTDTQYFGPGTRLTVL.

There are many counts of this clonotype. This chain uses TRBV9 with TRBJ1-2, with D perhaps matching TRBD1 (6 bases). V shed 2 bases and J shed 2 bases, with 7 bases lying between them. The length of the CDR3 is 13 residues. The germline CDR1 and CDR2 sequences are SGDLS and YYNGEE. CDR3 protein: CASSVDRNYGYTF. CDR3 coding DNA: TGTGCCAGCAGCGTCGACAGGAACTATGGCTACACCTTC.

This clonotype has only a few counts. The V and J genes are TRBV9 and TRBJ2-7; D gene uncertain. Trimming took off 0 bases at V and 6 bases at J, with 10 bases between the two ends. CDR1 is SGDLS and CDR2 is YYNGEE in the germline V gene. This CDR3 comprises 13 residues. For the CDR3, the DNA is TGTGCCAGCAGCGTAGCCTGGGTTGGCGAGCAGTACTTC. Encoded protein: CASSVAWVGEQYF.

Only a few counts were recorded for this clonotype. The CDR3 coding sequence is TGTGCCAGCAGGGCCGGGACAGGGTCCTACGAGCAGTACTTC. Translation gives CASRAGTGSYEQYF. The genes are TRBV6-2 or TRBV6-3 and TRBJ2-7; 9 nucleotides line up with TRBD1. This CDR3 contains 14 residues. Germline V lookup: CDR1 MNHEY, CDR2 SVGEGT. The junction had 4 bases not matched to a gene; V was cut back by 6 bases and J by 1 base.

This clonotype has a handful of counts. The chain is built from TRBV28 and TRBJ2-7; D is ambiguous. This CDR3 region has 15 residues. CDR1 MDHEN and CDR2 SYDVKM come from the germline V gene. Trimming stripped 7 bases from V and 2 bases from J, with 18 bases between. CDR3 residues: CASISRARRPYEQYF. CDR3 sequence (DNA): TGTGCCAGCATATCCCGGGCCCGGCGGCCCTACGAGCAGTACTTC. Full variable domain (rest looked up from reference TRBV28 and TRBJ2-7): DVKVTQSSRYLVKRTGEKVFLECVQDMDHENMFWYRQDPGLGLRLIYFSYDVKMKEKGDIPEGYSVSREKKERFSLILESASTNQTSMYLCASISRARRPYEQYFGPGTRLTVT.

The chain recombines TRBV7-8 with TRBJ1-4; 7 bases map to TRBD1. With V trimmed by 4 bases and J by 4 bases, 6 bases remained unmatched. This CDR3 has 15 amino acids. CDR1 and CDR2 from the germline V gene are SGHVS and FQNEAQ. The CDR3 loop reads CASSSSGTVNEKLFF. CDR3 nucleotides: TGTGCCAGCAGCTCCTCCGGGACAGTTAATGAAAAACTGTTTTTT. Looking up the rest from reference TRBV7-8 and TRBJ1-4 gives the full variable domain: GAGVSQSPRYKVAKRGQDVALRCDPISGHVSLFWYQQALGQGPEFLTYFQNEAQLDKSGLPSDRFFAERPEGSVSTLKIQRTQQEDSAVYLCASSSSGTVNEKLFFGSGTQLSVL.

This clonotype was seen more than once but under ten times. J is TRBJ2-5 and V is TRBV5-6, with D tentatively TRBD1 (7 bases). The CDR3 is made up of 14 amino acids. Germline lookup yields CDR1 SGHDT and CDR2 YYEEEE. V lost 6 bases to trimming and J lost 4 bases, with 16 bases between them. The DNA of the CDR3 is TGTGCCAGCATGGCGGGCCAGGGGGGAGAGACCCAGTACTTC. Amino acids: CASMAGQGGETQYF.

The chain has TRBV28 and TRBJ2-7; TRBD2 is a possible D gene (6 bases). From germline, CDR1 is MDHEN and CDR2 SYDVKM. The CDR3 is made up of 14 amino acids. Trimming stripped 7 bases from V and 3 bases from J, with 16 bases between. CDR3 sequence: CASTPRRGLYEQYF. Here the CDR3 DNA reads TGTGCCAGCACCCCTCGGCGGGGCCTCTACGAGCAGTACTTC.

This clonotype was counted ten times or more. The V call is TRBV29-1, the J call TRBJ2-3, with no clear D. Trimming took 3 bases from V and 6 from J, leaving 10 bases between them. In germline, CDR1 is SQVTM, CDR2 ANQGSEA. This CDR3 comprises 12 residues. CDR3 nucleotides: TGCAGCGTTGATTTCGGTTTTGATACGCAGTATTTT. Its protein is CSVDFGFDTQYF.

The chain carries TRBV20-1 and TRBJ1-5; unclear D gene. The germline V and J ends were trimmed by 3 bases and 8 bases, with 14 bases remaining between them. CDR1 and CDR2 from the germline V gene are DFQATT and SNEGSKA (reference sequence). This CDR3 contains 13 residues. The CDR3 reads CSASRVGVEPQHF. DNA for the CDR3: TGCAGTGCTAGCCGGGTTGGGGTGGAGCCCCAGCATTTT.

This clonotype was seen a handful of times. V usage is TRBV11-2 and J usage is TRBJ1-4, with no clear D. CDR1 is SGHAT and CDR2 is FQNNGV in the germline V gene. The V end was cut by 5 bases, the J end by 4 bases, with 11 bases between. The CDR3 spans 14 residues. CDR3 coding DNA: TGTGCCAGCAGCCAACAAGGGATTAATGAAAAACTGTTTTTT. Protein product: CASSQQGINEKLFF.

There are many counts of this clonotype. This chain connects TRBV5-1 to TRBJ2-5; D possibly matches TRBD1 or TRBD2 (5 bases each). V was trimmed by 1 base and J by 5 bases, leaving 9 bases between them. The length of the CDR3 is 13 residues. CDR1 SGHRS and CDR2 YFSETQ come from the germline V gene. The chain's CDR3 is CASSLRGGETQYF. Written as DNA, the CDR3 is TGCGCCAGCAGCTTGAGGGGCGGGGAGACCCAGTACTTC.

This clonotype occurred a few times. The chain carries TRBV6-5 and TRBJ2-3, with D possibly being TRBD1 (8 bases). CDR3 length equals 15 residues. Germline CDR1 reads MNHEY; CDR2 reads SVGAGI. Between the trimmed V and J ends, which lost 4 bases and 4 bases, there was a span of 15 bases. For the CDR3, the DNA is TGTGCCAGCAGTTTCAGACAGGGGAGGGCAGATACGCAGTATTTT. Its translation: CASSFRQGRADTQYF.

The chain recombines TRBV7-2 with TRBJ2-5; 8 bases line up with TRBD2. V was clipped by 5 bases and J by 4 bases; unmatched bases: 12. Germline assignment: CDR1 SGHTA and CDR2 FQGNSA. The CDR3 is made up of 16 amino acids. CDR3 residues: CASSEVAGPPGETQYF. The CDR3 nucleotides are TGTGCCAGCAGCGAAGTAGCGGGACCTCCGGGAGAGACCCAGTACTTC.

This clonotype was observed a handful of times. The chain is built from TRBV9 and TRBJ2-3; weak D call: TRBD2 (5 bases). Germline V gene sequence: CDR1 SGDLS, CDR2 YYNGEE. The length of the CDR3 is 13 residues. Trimming took off 4 bases at V and 4 bases at J, with 10 bases between the two ends. The CDR3 DNA reads TGTGCCAGCAGCCGCACACTAGCAGATACGCAGTATTTT. Amino acid sequence: CASSRTLADTQYF.

A few counts support this clonotype. The J gene is TRBJ2-1, the V gene TRBV11-1; 9 bases fit TRBD1. J lost 3 bases, V lost 4 bases, and 22 bases had no gene match. The CDR3 is 21 residues long. In germline, CDR1 is SGHAT, CDR2 FQDESV (reference sequence). The CDR3 nucleotides read TGTGCCAGCAGCTCCCCCACAGGGGGCCGTTCGCGGAGCGGGTACTACAATGAGCAGTTCTTC. It encodes CASSSPTGGRSRSGYYNEQFF.

The CDR3 region is CASSQGFNYGYTF. CDR3 DNA: TGTGCCAGCAGCCAAGGGTTTAACTATGGCTACACCTTC. This rearrangement joins TRBV3-1 to TRBJ1-2; D unclear. CDR3 length: 13 amino acids. CDR1 is LGHDT, CDR2 YNNKEL, per germline (reference sequence). V lost 1 base and J 1 base, leaving 4 bases between the germline ends.

The genes are TRBV5-1 and TRBJ2-2; 7 nucleotides align to TRBD2. With V trimmed by 9 bases and J by 1 base, 3 bases remained unmatched. This CDR3 comprises 13 residues. Germline V CDR1 and CDR2: SGHRS, YFSETQ. This CDR3 reads CATSGGNTGELFF. The CDR3 DNA is TGCGCCACCTCGGGGGGGAACACCGGGGAGCTGTTTTTT.

V is TRBV28 and J is TRBJ2-2; 7 bases match TRBD1. Germline assignment: CDR1 MDHEN and CDR2 SYDVKM. This CDR3 comprises 16 residues. J lost 0 bases, V lost 6 bases, and 7 bases had no gene match. The CDR3 coding sequence is TGTGCCAGCAGCCCCGGGACAGCGTCGAACACCGGGGAGCTGTTTTTT. Amino acids: CASSPGTASNTGELFF.

To note about this clonotype: This sequence may be a read error, since a much larger clone differs from it by one base. The chain joins TRBV5-1 to TRBJ2-3, with 9 bases identical to TRBD1. Germline V gene lookup returns CDR1 SGHRS and CDR2 YFSETQ. V lost 7 bases and J lost 5; bases outside the gene matches: 8. The CDR3 has 14 residues. CDR3 sequence reads: CASRKGQGRDTQYF. CDR3 in DNA: TGCGCCAGCCGCAAGGGACAGGGAAGAGATACGCAGTATTTT.

This clonotype was recorded at least ten times. J is TRBJ1-2 and V is TRBV20-1; D gene unclear. From germline, CDR1 is DFQATT and CDR2 SNEGSKA (reference sequence). The CDR3 contains 14 residues. V lost 0 bases and J 8 bases, leaving 16 bases between the germline ends. The chain's CDR3 is CSARDGKGPSGYTF. The DNA of the CDR3 is TGCAGTGCTAGAGATGGGAAGGGTCCGAGCGGCTACACCTTC.

The chain is built from TRBV28 and TRBJ1-5; tentatively, D is TRBD1 (5 bases). CDR1 and CDR2 (germline): MDHEN, SYDVKM. CDR3 length: 15 amino acids. Trimming removed 5 bases at V and 3 bases at J, with 14 bases between. The CDR3 sequence is CASSRQGRYNQPQHF. DNA of the CDR3: TGTGCCAGCAGTCGCCAGGGTAGATACAATCAGCCCCAGCATTTT.

This clonotype was detected only a few times. V usage is TRBV20-1 and J usage is TRBJ2-1, with D possibly TRBD1 on 6 matching bases. Trimming removed 3 bases from V and 9 bases from J, with 18 bases in between. This CDR3 region has 14 residues. Looked up from germline, CDR1 is DFQATT and CDR2 is SNEGSKA (reference sequence). The chain's CDR3 is CSASPFQGSGEQFF. The CDR3 DNA is TGCAGTGCTAGCCCTTTCCAGGGGTCGGGTGAGCAGTTCTTC.

The V gene is TRBV4-3, the J gene TRBJ2-1; 7 nucleotides match TRBD1. In germline, CDR1 is LGHNA, CDR2 YSLEER. This CDR3 has 16 residues. J gave up 4 bases and V 0 bases, and 6 bases lay outside the gene matches. The CDR3, as DNA: TGCGCCAGCAGCCAAGATGTCGGGACAGCGTACAATGAGCAGTTCTTC. As protein: CASSQDVGTAYNEQFF.